This TCR beta chain was documented in a study of shared clonotypes between healthy human individuals. Concerning this clone itself: Its antigen is not known.

Overall study results and limits: Generally, naive subsets came out with larger estimated richness than memory subsets.

Assay: immunoSEQ multiplex PCR; the TCRdb copy retains only in-frame clones and omits some. The sample holds roughly 2.1 million clones; more than 85% are singletons and the top ten take around 1.7%. CD8 cells regarded as naive lacked CD45RO, were positively chosen for CCR7, and omitted terminally differentiated effector memory CD45RA+ cells. Sequenced material: naive CD8+ T cells from PBMCs. This clonotype originated in a man between 18 and 35 years old in good health. Some clones in this sample may be carry-over from other donors' samples.

CDR3 coding DNA: TGTGCCTGGGGGTACAGGATTAGCTCTGGAAACACCATATATTTT. It codes for CAWGYRISSGNTIYF. The V and J genes are TRBV30 and TRBJ1-3; a weak D match, TRBD1 (5 bases). Germline CDR1 GTSNPN, CDR2 SVGIG (reference sequence). This CDR3 has 15 residues. V gave up 5 bases and J gave up 0 bases, with 14 bases separating them.